These T cell receptor beta chains were read from a single sample in a study of T cell repertoires in cytomegalovirus infection. One entry per CDR3 protein, called by TCRdb with MiXCR from the reads. The sample has roughly 800,000 distinct CDR3 sequences, about 29% seen once; the top ten hold roughly 13%. For these TCRs, the target antigens are not known. The source material was cultured CD8+ T cells from PBMCs, sampled from culture after CMV antigen stimulation. The receptor set was obtained from a human donor in good health (CMV status not recorded). Some clones in this sample may be carry-over from other donors' samples. Each CDR3 is given with its conserved first and last residue. Each record gives: V gene, clone size, J gene, D gene, CDR3 protein, CDR3 DNA. The D gene is left open where the match is weak. Clone size, where shown, is once, few, many, or a class for clones that have expanded.

TRBV7-9,.,TRBJ2-1,TRBD1,CASSLAYRGNEQFF,TGTGCCAGCAGCTTAGCTTACAGGGGCAATGAGCAGTTCTTC
TRBV5-5,.,TRBJ1-2,.,CASSPDRPPYGYTF,TGTGCCAGCAGCCCCGACAGGCCTCCGTATGGCTACACCTTC
TRBV7-2,.,TRBJ2-3,.,CASSFPGGTDTQYF,TGTGCCAGCAGCTTTCCGGGGGGCACAGATACGCAGTATTTT
TRBV10-3,few,TRBJ2-3,TRBD2,CAISKEEGLAGTDTQYF,TGTGCCATCAGTAAGGAGGAGGGTCTAGCGGGTACAGATACGCAGTATTTT
TRBV6-5,.,TRBJ2-3,TRBD2,CASTSGGITDTQYF,TGTGCCAGCACTAGCGGGGGAATCACAGATACGCAGTATTTT
TRBV27,.,TRBJ1-1,.,CASTQAGLNTEAFF,TGTGCCAGCACTCAGGCCGGCTTGAACACTGAAGCTTTCTTT
TRBV6-5,few,TRBJ1-1,.,CASSYGYSGNTEAFF,TGTGCCAGCAGTTACGGATACAGCGGGAACACTGAAGCTTTCTTT
TRBV7-8,few,TRBJ2-1,TRBD2,CASSQSGGEEEQFF,TGTGCCAGCAGCCAGAGCGGGGGGGAAGAAGAGCAGTTCTTC
TRBV6-2/TRBV6-3,.,TRBJ2-1,TRBD2,CASTILAGTSPNEQFF,TGTGCCAGCACCATTTTAGCGGGGACTTCGCCCAATGAGCAGTTCTTC
TRBV6-5,.,TRBJ2-5,.,CASSYSPGIETQYF,TGTGCCAGCAGTTACTCACCGGGTATAGAGACCCAGTACTTC
TRBV7-2,many,TRBJ2-1,.,CASSLAREQFF,TGTGCCAGCAGCTTAGCAAGAGAGCAGTTCTTC
TRBV27,.,TRBJ1-1,TRBD1,CASSLSRQGTEAFF,TGTGCCAGCAGTTTATCGAGACAGGGCACTGAAGCTTTCTTT
TRBV6-1,few,TRBJ2-1,TRBD2,CASRAGGYYNEQFF,TGTGCCAGCAGAGCGGGGGGATATTACAATGAGCAGTTCTTC
TRBV4-1,.,TRBJ2-1,.,CASSFLQYNEQFF,TGCGCCAGCAGCTTTCTACAATACAATGAGCAGTTCTTC
TRBV3-1,.,TRBJ2-2,TRBD1,CASRQKQGARSTGELFF,TGTGCCAGCAGGCAGAAACAGGGGGCGCGGAGCACCGGGGAGCTGTTTTTT
TRBV7-2,many,TRBJ2-1,.,CASSPSGSRNEQFF,TGTGCCAGCAGCCCCTCCGGATCGAGGAATGAGCAGTTCTTC
TRBV7-8,many,TRBJ2-1,TRBD2,CASSPSGGIYNEQFF,TGTGCCAGCAGCCCTAGCGGGGGCATCTACAATGAGCAGTTCTTC
TRBV7-6,.,TRBJ2-2,TRBD1,CASSSGQAPGTGELFF,TGTGCCAGCAGCTCAGGACAGGCGCCGGGCACCGGGGAGCTGTTTTTT
TRBV19,.,TRBJ2-3,.,CASSSSGHRADTQYF,TGTGCCAGTAGTTCGTCAGGGCACCGGGCAGATACGCAGTATTTT
TRBV6-6,.,TRBJ2-5,TRBD1,CASSVGTDQETQYF,TGTGCCAGCTCGGTCGGGACAGACCAAGAGACCCAGTACTTC
TRBV7-9,.,TRBJ2-2,.,CASSHGGVNTGELFF,TGTGCCAGCAGCCATGGGGGAGTCAACACCGGGGAGCTGTTTTTT
TRBV20-1,few,TRBJ1-1,.,CSARVWGDTEAFF,TGCAGTGCTAGAGTTTGGGGAGACACTGAAGCTTTCTTT
TRBV19,few,TRBJ1-1,.,CATAAMKINTEAFF,TGTGCCACCGCGGCTATGAAAATAAACACTGAAGCTTTCTTT
TRBV6-2/TRBV6-3,.,TRBJ2-7,.,CASSYVGGAYEQYF,TGTGCCAGCAGTTACGTTGGGGGCGCCTACGAGCAGTACTTC
TRBV12-3/TRBV12-4,many,TRBJ2-1,.,CASSLGAGARNEQFF,TGTGCCAGCAGTTTAGGGGCGGGTGCGAGGAATGAGCAGTTCTTC
TRBV15,.,TRBJ1-1,.,CATSRDANTGAFF,TGTGCCACCAGCAGAGATGCGAACACTGGAGCTTTCTTT
TRBV6-2/TRBV6-3,.,TRBJ1-5,.,CASSPELGAKAWPQHF,TGTGCCAGCAGCCCCGAACTTGGGGCCAAAGCTTGGCCCCAGCATTTT
TRBV7-3,many,TRBJ2-6,TRBD1,CASSLKPRTGDSSGANVLTF,TGTGCCAGCAGCTTAAAACCTAGGACAGGGGACTCCTCTGGGGCCAACGTCCTGACTTTC
TRBV6-5,.,TRBJ2-3,.,CASSYSDWGEDTQYF,TGTGCCAGCAGTTACTCAGACTGGGGGGAAGATACGCAGTATTTT